This T cell receptor beta chain was found in a study of blood T cell repertoires in COVID-19. Study in general: Specimens from acute and convalescent COVID-19 originated in the United States, Italy and Spain.

Under the authors' procedure: Reference gene primer amplification gave nucleated cell count estimates. Clones were read by immunoSEQ multiplex PCR, and TCRdb kept only the in-frame ones, dropping some. For V, J and clone size, that table is used; D and trimming come from the DNA. The repertoire holds about 100,000 clones, with roughly 80% as singletons. Seattle participants joined during active infection and were tracked over time. In its sample, this clone was seen a few times. The CDR3 has 14 amino acids. Looked up from germline, CDR1 is GTSNPN and CDR2 is SVGIG (reference sequence). Trimming took off 2 bases at V and 4 bases at J, with 14 bases between the two ends.

This TCR was sampled from a man older than 75 with COVID-19, enrolled during active disease. Sequencing was done on a sample of peripheral blood. V and J are TRBV30 and TRBJ1-2; tentatively, D is TRBD1 (6 bases). CDR3 DNA sequence: TGTGCCTGGAGTTTGGGAGGGGGGGCCTATGGCTACACCTTC. Translating gives CAWSLGGGAYGYTF.